Below, 11 T cell receptor beta chains from the same sample are listed, as sequenced in a study of T cells after yellow fever vaccination. In TCRdb, the 5' RACE reads were re-called with MiXCR into one record per CDR3 protein. The data hold roughly 260,000 distinct CDR3 sequences, with 10% to 15% observed a single time. Sequencing was performed on CD4+ T cells sorted from PBMCs, taken 45 days after the yellow fever booster vaccination. These receptor sequences come from a man aged 30 to 45 who received the YFV17D yellow fever vaccine.

In its sample, this clonotype was seen a few times. This chain connects TRBV3-1 to TRBJ2-2; 14 bases match TRBD2. The CDR3 spans 17 residues. Germline CDR1 is LGHDT and CDR2 is YNNKEL (reference sequence). The V gene end was trimmed by 4 bases and the J gene end by 5 bases; junction bases not matched to a gene: 6. CDR3 nucleotides: TGTGCCAGCAGCCTAGGACTAGCGGGAGGAAGTACCGGGGAGCTGTTTTTT. Translating gives CASSLGLAGGSTGELFF.

The genes are TRBV11-2 and TRBJ1-2; D call uncertain. Per germline, CDR1 SGHAT and CDR2 FQNNGV. V was pared by 0 bases and J by 0 bases, with 8 bases between. The CDR3 loop spans 15 amino acids. DNA for the CDR3: TGTGCCAGCAGCTTAGAAGTGGCCTCTAACTATGGCTACACCTTC. It yields the protein CASSLEVASNYGYTF.

V usage is TRBV5-6 and J usage is TRBJ1-4; perhaps TRBD1 as D (5 bases). Germline CDR1 is SGHDT and CDR2 is YYEEEE. The CDR3 has 15 amino acids. Between the trimmed V and J ends, which lost 4 bases and 7 bases, there was a span of 17 bases. DNA of the CDR3: TGTGCCAGCAGCCCGAACGGGGTGAGGGGTGAAAAACTGTTTTTT. The encoded protein is CASSPNGVRGEKLFF.

This clonotype was seen a handful of times. CDR3 in DNA: TGCGCCAGCAGCTTGGTAGTTTTAGCGGGAAGCTCCTACAATGAGCAGTTCTTC. It is translated as CASSLVVLAGSSYNEQFF. The genes are TRBV5-1 and TRBJ2-1, with 8 nucleotides matching TRBD2. With V trimmed by 0 bases and J by 0 bases, 8 bases remained unmatched. Germline CDR1 is SGHRS and CDR2 is YFSETQ. The length of the CDR3 is 18 residues.

This clonotype has only a few counts. The chain employs TRBV15 and TRBJ1-1; unclear D gene. Germline V gene sequence: CDR1 LNHNV, CDR2 YYDKDF (reference sequence). The CDR3 consists of 12 residues. V gave up 0 bases and J gave up 9 bases, with 8 bases separating them. Written as DNA, the CDR3 is TGTGCCACCAGCAGAGATCGGCCGAAAGCTTTCTTT. Its translation: CATSRDRPKAFF.

In this sample, this clonotype turned up a few times. The chain has TRBV4-3 and TRBJ2-1, with 12 nucleotides matching TRBD2. From germline, CDR1 is LGHNA and CDR2 YSLEER. The CDR3 is 15 residues long. The V segment lost 4 bases and the J segment 4 bases; nucleotides outside the gene matches: 2. The CDR3, as DNA: TGCGCCAGCAGCCCGACTAGCGGGAGATACAATGAGCAGTTCTTC. Its translation is CASSPTSGRYNEQFF.

This clonotype has a handful of counts. The chain uses TRBV4-3 and TRBJ2-7; D is ambiguous. Germline CDR1 reads LGHNA; CDR2 reads YSLEER. The CDR3 loop spans 14 amino acids. V was trimmed by 0 bases and J by 0 bases, leaving 6 bases between them. Here the CDR3 DNA reads TGCGCCAGCAGCCAAGAGTTGTCCTCCTACGAGCAGTACTTC. This encodes CASSQELSSYEQYF.

This clonotype came up many times. The chain uses TRBV9 and TRBJ2-5; D may be TRBD2 (5 bases). Germline loops: CDR1 SGDLS, CDR2 YYNGEE. V was cut by 3 bases and J by 2 bases, with 8 bases left in between. The CDR3 runs 13 residues. The CDR3 DNA follows: TGTGCCAGCAGCGCCGGACTGCAAGAGACCCAGTACTTC. Translated: CASSAGLQETQYF.

The chain joins TRBV7-6 to TRBJ2-3, with TRBD1 matching over 8 bases. Per germline, CDR1 SGHVS and CDR2 FNYEAQ. Trimming removed 5 bases from V and 6 bases from J; junction bases left unmatched: 10. This CDR3 spans 15 amino acids. The CDR3 DNA follows: TGTGCCAGCAGCCCGCATCCCGACAGGGGCGATACGCAGTATTTT. This translates into CASSPHPDRGDTQYF. Full variable domain (missing parts from reference TRBV7-6 and TRBJ2-3): GAGVSQSPRYKVTKRGQDVALRCDPISGHVSLYWYRQALGQGPEFLTYFNYEAQQDKSGLPNDRFSAERPEGSISTLTIQRTEQRDSAMYRCASSPHPDRGDTQYFGPGTRLTVL.

The CDR3 is CASRANRDTEAFF. Here the CDR3 DNA reads TGTGCCAGCAGGGCGAACAGGGATACTGAAGCTTTCTTT. The gene calls are TRBV6-5 and TRBJ1-1; maybe TRBD1 (6 bases). V gave up 6 bases and J gave up 5 bases, with 13 bases separating them. Germline-derived CDR1 and CDR2 are MNHEY and SVGAGI. The CDR3 has 13 amino acids.

V gene TRBV4-2 combines with J gene TRBJ2-5; D is perhaps TRBD1 or TRBD2 (5 bases each). Germline V gives CDR1 LGHNA, CDR2 YNFKEQ. Trimming removed 1 base at V and 2 bases at J, with 11 bases between. CDR3 length: 15 residues. The CDR3 region has the DNA TGTGCCAGCAGCCAAGCTGGGACGGCACAAGAGACCCAGTACTTC. This gives the protein CASSQAGTAQETQYF.